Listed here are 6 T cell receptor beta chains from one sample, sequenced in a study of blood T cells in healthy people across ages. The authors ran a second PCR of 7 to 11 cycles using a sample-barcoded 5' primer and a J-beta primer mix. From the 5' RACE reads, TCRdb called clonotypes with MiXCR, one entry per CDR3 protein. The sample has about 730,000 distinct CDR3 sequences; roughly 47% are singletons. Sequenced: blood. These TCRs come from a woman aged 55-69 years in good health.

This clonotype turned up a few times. The CDR3 protein is CASHGREDYNEQFF. The CDR3 region has the DNA TGTGCCAGCCACGGTAGGGAGGACTACAATGAGCAGTTCTTC. The chain carries TRBV6-1 and TRBJ2-1; possible D gene TRBD2, 6 bases. Germline loops: CDR1 MNHNS, CDR2 SASEGT. The CDR3 has 14 residues. The ends were cut back, 8 bases at V and 3 bases at J, with 14 bases in the middle.

The CDR3 here is CSYDLGPFYNEQYF. Written as DNA, the CDR3 is TGCAGTTACGACCTAGGCCCCTTTTACAATGAGCAGTACTTC. The chain joins TRBV20-1 to TRBJ2-1, with unresolved D. Judging by the DNA end, TRBJ2-7 fits better; the J call may be wrong. Looked up from germline, CDR1 is DFQATT and CDR2 is SNEGSKA (reference sequence). The CDR3 has 14 amino acids.

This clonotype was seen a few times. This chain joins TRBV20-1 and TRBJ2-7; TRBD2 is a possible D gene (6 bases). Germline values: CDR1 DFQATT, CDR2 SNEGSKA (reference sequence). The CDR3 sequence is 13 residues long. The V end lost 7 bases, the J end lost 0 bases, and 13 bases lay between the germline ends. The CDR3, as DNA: TGCAGTGGATCCGGCGGGGACTCCTACGAGCAGTACTTC. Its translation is CSGSGGDSYEQYF.

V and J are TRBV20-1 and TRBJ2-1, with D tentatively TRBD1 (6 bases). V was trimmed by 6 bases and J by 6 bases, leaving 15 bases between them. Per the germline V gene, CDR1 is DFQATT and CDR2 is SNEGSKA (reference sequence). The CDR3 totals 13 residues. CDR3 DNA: TGCAGTGCCACCTTGGACAGTTTCAATGAGCAGTTCTTC. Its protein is CSATLDSFNEQFF.

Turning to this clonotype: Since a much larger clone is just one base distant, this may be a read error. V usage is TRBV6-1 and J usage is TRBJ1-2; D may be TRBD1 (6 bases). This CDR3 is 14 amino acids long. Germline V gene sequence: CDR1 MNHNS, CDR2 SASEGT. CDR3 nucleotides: TGTGCCTGCAGAGATTTGACAGGTGTCTATGGCTACACCTTC. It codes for CACRDLTGVYGYTF.

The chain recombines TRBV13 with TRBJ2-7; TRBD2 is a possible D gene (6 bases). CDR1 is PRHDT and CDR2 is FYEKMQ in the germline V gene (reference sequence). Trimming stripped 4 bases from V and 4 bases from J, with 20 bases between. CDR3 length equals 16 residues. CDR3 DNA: TGTGCCAGCAGCTGGACCGGGACTCTAAAGCGGTACGAGCAGTACTTC. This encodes CASSWTGTLKRYEQYF. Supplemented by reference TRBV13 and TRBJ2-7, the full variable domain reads AAGVIQSPRHLIKEKRETATLKCYPIPRHDTVYWYQQGPGQDPQFLISFYEKMQSDKGSIPDRFSAQQFSDYHSELNMSSLELGDSALYFCASSWTGTLKRYEQYFGPGTRLTVT.